A selection of T cell receptor beta chains follows, all from one sample in a study of T cell repertoires in cytomegalovirus infection. TCRdb independently ran MiXCR on the reads; one entry per CDR3 protein. This repertoire shows approximately 500,000 distinct CDR3 sequences, more than 30% found once; its top ten account for 17%. The antigens of these receptors remain unknown. Sequenced here: cultured PBMCs, sampled from culture after CMV antigen stimulation. Receptor source: a human donor in good health (CMV status not recorded). Some clones in this sample may be carry-over from other donors' samples. CDR3s include the opening cysteine and the closing phenylalanine or tryptophan. A D gene is named only where the DNA matches it firmly. A row's size may be missing; if present it is once, few, many or a size class.

size,J,D,length,V,DNA,CDR3
few,TRBJ2-1,NA,16,TRBV5-6,TGTGCCAGCAGCCCCAAGGCAATGAACGTTTGGAATGAGCAGTTCTTC,CASSPKAMNVWNEQFF
few,TRBJ2-2,NA,15,TRBV12-3/TRBV12-4,TGTGCCAGCACCCGTGCTCAGGCGAACACCGGGGAGCTGTTTTTT,CASTRAQANTGELFF
NA,TRBJ2-2,TRBD2,19,TRBV12-3/TRBV12-4,TGTGCCAGCAGTTCCCGCCGGGGACTAGCGGGGGCGAACACCGGGGAGCTGTTTTTT,CASSSRRGLAGANTGELFF
NA,TRBJ1-2,NA,17,TRBV27,TGTGCCAGCAGTCCTACTCGGGTGCAGGGGTCGACCTATGGCTACACCTTC,CASSPTRVQGSTYGYTF
NA,TRBJ2-5,NA,12,TRBV7-9,TGTGCCAGCAGCTTAAAGGACTCCACCCAGTACTTC,CASSLKDSTQYF
NA,TRBJ2-3,NA,16,TRBV7-2,TGTGCCAGCAGCTTAGAAGGGCAGTTCGTCACAGATACGCAGTATTTT,CASSLEGQFVTDTQYF
NA,TRBJ1-1,NA,18,TRBV6-2/TRBV6-3,TGTGCCAGCAGCTCCCCCCTCGGGGGCATCAGTAGTAAACACAGAGCTTTCTTT,CASSSPLGGISSKHRAFF
NA,TRBJ2-7,NA,13,TRBV7-8,TGTGCCAGCAGCTTAGTTCGGGAGTACGAGCAGTACTTC,CASSLVREYEQYF
many,TRBJ1-5,NA,13,TRBV19,TGTGCCAGTAGTATAGAAAGAAACCAGCCCCAGCATTTT,CASSIERNQPQHF
few,TRBJ2-1,TRBD2,16,TRBV7-9,TGTGCCAGCAGCTCTCGGGCTGGCGGGGGATACAATGAGCAGTTCTTC,CASSSRAGGGYNEQFF
NA,TRBJ2-5,NA,13,TRBV6-2/TRBV6-3,TGTGCCAGCGGGAGGGGGGCCCAAGAGACCCAGTACTTC,CASGRGAQETQYF
NA,TRBJ1-4,NA,14,TRBV7-2,TGTGCCAGCAGCTTAAATTCGGGGAGGGAAAAACTGTTTTTT,CASSLNSGREKLFF
many,TRBJ2-5,NA,15,TRBV7-2,TGTGCCAGCAGCCCAAGCGGCGGGACTCAAGAGACCCAGTACTTC,CASSPSGGTQETQYF
NA,TRBJ1-6,TRBD1,16,TRBV6-8,TGTGCCAGCAGCGGTGGAAACAGGGGGCTGAGATCACCCCTCCACTTT,CASSGGNRGLRSPLHF
few,TRBJ2-7,TRBD1,10,TRBV10-3,TGTGCCATCAGTTGGACAGGGCCGTACTTC,CAISWTGPYF
few,TRBJ2-1,NA,16,TRBV12-3/TRBV12-4,TGTGCCAGCAGCACGCGGATGGGCCTTGGGTTAATCAGGCAGTTCTTC,CASSTRMGLGLIRQFF